This TCR beta chain was profiled in a study of tumor and adjacent non-tumor tissue in lung cancer. In the study overall: Samples averaged about 3.8 million productive TCRbeta reads each. Study observations and caveats: Top 100 clones took a larger repertoire share in normal lung. Tumor tissue had significantly higher TCR diversity than normal lung. Patients with more diverse tumor TCRs had worse survival.

Regarding this clonotype: Its antigen is as yet unknown.

This sample's RNA came from whole unsorted tissue. A modified ARM-PCR protocol with three rounds of nested PCR amplified TCRbeta. MiXCR was run by TCRdb on the multiplex PCR reads, yielding one entry per CDR3 protein. Among 220,000 or so distinct CDR3 sequences listed, around 71% were seen once. The ends were cut back, 3 bases at V and 2 bases at J, with 11 bases in the middle. Germline V CDR1 and CDR2: WSHSY, SAAADI. This CDR3 comprises 15 residues. The material sequenced was lung tumor tissue. V is TRBV10-2 and J is TRBJ2-1; tentative D call: TRBD2 (5 bases). This sequence was found in a man aged 60-69 years with non-small cell lung cancer. The CDR3 sequence: CASSEWLATYNEQFF. CDR3 DNA: TGCGCCAGCAGTGAATGGCTAGCAACCTACAATGAGCAGTTCTTC.